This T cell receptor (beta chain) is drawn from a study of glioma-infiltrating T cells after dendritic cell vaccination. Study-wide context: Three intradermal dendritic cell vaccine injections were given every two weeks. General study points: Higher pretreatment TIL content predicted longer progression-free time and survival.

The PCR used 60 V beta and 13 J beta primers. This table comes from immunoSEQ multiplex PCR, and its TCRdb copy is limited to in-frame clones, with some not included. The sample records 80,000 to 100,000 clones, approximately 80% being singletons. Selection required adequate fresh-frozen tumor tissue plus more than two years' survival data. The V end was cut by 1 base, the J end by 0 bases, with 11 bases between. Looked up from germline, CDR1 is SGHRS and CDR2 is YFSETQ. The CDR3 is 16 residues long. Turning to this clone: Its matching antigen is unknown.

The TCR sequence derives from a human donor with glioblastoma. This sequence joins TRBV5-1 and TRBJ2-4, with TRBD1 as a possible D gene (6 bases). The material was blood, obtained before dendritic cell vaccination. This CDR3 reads CASSLTGKLAKNIQYF. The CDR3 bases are TGCGCCAGCAGCTTGACAGGGAAGTTAGCCAAAAACATTCAGTACTTC.